This T cell receptor (beta chain) was recovered during a study of T-cell reconstitution after alpha-beta-depleted transplantation in children. The CDR3 spans 14 residues. Between the trimmed V and J ends, which lost 5 bases and 0 bases, there was a span of 11 bases. Germline V lookup: CDR1 KGHSH, CDR2 LQKENI. The authors prepared the TCRbeta library with unique molecular identifiers. TCRdb re-called the PCR reads with MiXCR, one entry per CDR3 protein. The sample consists of about 610,000 distinct CDR3 sequences, 10% of them appearing once. This clonotype was obtained from a human donor who donated a stem cell graft to a child with acute myeloid leukemia. Sequenced here: PBMCs from the stem cell graft donor, sampled from the stem cell graft. V usage is TRBV18 and J usage is TRBJ2-7; no clear D. The CDR3 bases are TGTGCCAGCTCAGGGCTGGGCCCCTCCTACGAGCAGTACTTC. This encodes CASSGLGPSYEQYF.